These T cell receptor beta chains were read from a single sample in a study of blood T cell repertoires in COVID-19. Method: immunoSEQ multiplex PCR; TCRdb's copy keeps in-frame clones and lacks some. The data contain tens of thousands of clones, approximately 89% of them singletons. The sample consisted of peripheral blood. These receptors were obtained from a man older than 75 with acute or convalescent COVID-19. Both conserved end residues are part of each CDR3.

J gene	V gene	CDR3 protein
TRBJ2-7	TRBV4-1	CASSQPARAGDRYEQYF
TRBJ1-1	TRBV24-1	CATSNTRGKAFF
TRBJ1-3	TRBV27	CASSLEQGSGNTIYF
TRBJ1-1	TRBV5-1	CASSWGTGNTEAFF
TRBJ2-5	TRBV5-1	CASSLETSGQETQYF
TRBJ2-3	TRBV29-1	CSVDRQSLSTDTQYF
TRBJ1-2	TRBV4-1	CASSQVGEGRYGYTF
TRBJ2-1	TRBV6-5	CASRPSGRTEEQFF
TRBJ2-1	TRBV4-3	CASSQEASGRGSNEQFF
TRBJ2-1	TRBV2	CASRGDRGTYNEQFF
TRBJ2-3	TRBV9	CASSVGSGGAADTQYF
TRBJ1-6	TRBV11-2	CASSLDPGQISPLHF
TRBJ2-7	TRBV7-2	CASSLLSGGLGYEQYF
TRBJ2-3	TRBV27	CASSYGLASTDTQYF
TRBJ2-3	TRBV19	CASSIGHQGMDTQYF
TRBJ2-1	TRBV9	CASTKGGSSYNEQFF
TRBJ1-1	TRBV27	CASRASQGAAEAFF
TRBJ1-6	TRBV9	CASSGNRGLSPLHF
TRBJ2-4	TRBV21-1	CASSRPGQGKNIQYF
TRBJ2-7	TRBV4-3	CASSQDLGRGLNEQYF
TRBJ1-2	TRBV27	CASSLRPGQGWGYTF
TRBJ1-6	TRBV6-5	CASSYSQVYSPLHF
TRBJ1-2	TRBV4-1	CASRELTTGSNYGYTF
TRBJ2-7	TRBV6-4	CASNLGDSLPYEQYF
TRBJ2-3	TRBV5-1	CASSFPQSGGTDTQYF
TRBJ1-2	TRBV20-1	CSASRHQYGYTF
TRBJ2-3	TRBV2	CASSDPDSWRVDTQYF
TRBJ2-1	TRBV9	CASSSTSGATTGGEQFF
TRBJ2-7	TRBV6-6	CASSRRPGLAASSYEQYF
TRBJ1-3	TRBV4-3	CASSQDRGGLNTIYF
TRBJ2-7	TRBV5-4	CASSESPGQGYEQYF
TRBJ2-7	TRBV11-3	CASSRQGKFYEQYF
TRBJ1-5	TRBV19	CASNLDRGLQPQHF
TRBJ2-4	TRBV2	CASSAPQRAQAPVAKNIQYF
TRBJ1-2	TRBV2	CASSPLLGSSYGYTF
TRBJ1-6	TRBV18	CASSPGQGNSPLHF
TRBJ2-3	TRBV6-2/TRBV6-3	CASSYPPTSGGADTQYF
TRBJ2-3	TRBV19	CASNPSGSTDTQYF
TRBJ1-2	TRBV6-1	CASSEGRYGYTF
TRBJ2-3	TRBV12-2	CASRLDLAGGPTSTDTQYF
TRBJ1-1	TRBV20-1	CSASTSRTEAFF
TRBJ1-5	TRBV28	CASSLGQTSNQPQHF
TRBJ1-2	TRBV6-7	CASRPLDRQANYGYTF
TRBJ2-7	TRBV30	CAWSPLALAGEQYF
TRBJ2-3	TRBV2	CASSDRDRTDTQYF
TRBJ2-7	TRBV21-1	CASSLGQGDYEQYF
TRBJ2-2	TRBV3-1/TRBV3-2	CASSQDQGLTNTGELFF
TRBJ2-5	TRBV3-1/TRBV3-2	CASSQGDHRGGETQYF
TRBJ1-6	TRBV6-1	CASSETTGSNSPLHF
TRBJ1-4	TRBV21-1	CASSKGWRPGTNEKLFF
TRBJ2-1	TRBV5-1	CASSQMNQGNEQFF
TRBJ2-5	TRBV4-1	CASSQARFETQYF
TRBJ2-2	TRBV19	CASNGLAGAGELFF
TRBJ2-1	TRBV7-9	CASSYGTDNNEQFF